The 29 T cell receptor beta chains presented below share a single source sample, sequenced in a study of T-cell memory formation after mild COVID-19. TCRdb reanalysed the 5' RACE reads using MiXCR and keeps one entry per CDR3 protein. The sample lists 90,000 to 120,000 distinct CDR3 sequences, over 13% seen once, with around 40% in the top ten. Sample: PBMCs or a T cell subset sorted from them (not recorded which). Receptor source: a man between 18 and 35 years old who had mild COVID-19 (a few samples of this study predate the infection). Cell type and time point are not known.

This clonotype was counted at least ten times. In nucleotides, the CDR3 is TGTGCCAGCAGCTTAGAAAGCAATCAGCCCCAGCATTTT. This sequence encodes CASSLESNQPQHF. The V and J genes are TRBV7-9 and TRBJ1-5; D is ambiguous. This CDR3 is 13 amino acids long. Germline CDR1 reads SEHNR; CDR2 reads FQNEAQ (reference sequence). V gave up 1 base and J gave up 1 base, with 2 bases separating them.

This clonotype was seen many times. The chain links TRBV5-1 to TRBJ2-7; D is undetermined. The germline V gene encodes CDR1 SGHRS and CDR2 YFSETQ. CDR3 size: 15 residues. Deletions cut 2 bases from V and 3 bases from J, with 15 bases between. The CDR3 nucleotides read TGCGCCAGCAGCTTTGGGTACACCGCTGGCTACGAGCAGTACTTC. It codes for CASSFGYTAGYEQYF.

This chain connects TRBV9 to TRBJ2-2, with no clear D. The germline V gene has CDR1 SGDLS and CDR2 YYNGEE. Trimming took off 3 bases at V and 1 base at J, with 1 base between the two ends. This CDR3 spans 12 amino acids. The CDR3 DNA is TGTGCCAGCAGCGAGAACACCGGGGAGCTGTTTTTT. Its translation is CASSENTGELFF.

This clonotype was seen a few times. The V and J genes are TRBV11-2 and TRBJ2-5; 8 nucleotides match TRBD1. Trimming cost V 5 bases and J 7 bases; bases outside gene matches: 6. Germline V lookup: CDR1 SGHAT, CDR2 FQNNGV. The CDR3 has 13 residues. The CDR3 loop reads CASSPRTGGTQYF. In DNA, the CDR3 is TGTGCCAGCAGCCCACGTACAGGGGGGACCCAGTACTTC.

This clonotype was observed a handful of times. The V call is TRBV4-2, the J call TRBJ1-6; no reliable D call. The CDR3 sequence is 13 residues long. The germline V gene has CDR1 LGHNA and CDR2 YNFKEQ. The V and J ends lost 7 bases and 13 bases respectively, with 17 bases between them. CDR3 sequence: CASKQESDLPLHF. CDR3 bases: TGTGCCAGCAAACAAGAGTCGGACCTTCCCCTCCACTTT.

This clonotype was seen at least ten times. This chain links TRBV12-3 or TRBV12-4 with TRBJ2-6; D gene ambiguous. The ends were cut back, 6 bases at V and 4 bases at J, with 13 bases in the middle. The CDR3 runs to 15 residues. The CDR3 coding sequence is TGTGCCAGCAGCCCCCCAGCGTTCGGGGCCAACGTCCTGACTTTC. Translation: CASSPPAFGANVLTF.

A note on this clonotype: A much larger clone lies a single base off, so this may be a read error. The CDR3 sequence: CASSYRANTEAFF. The CDR3 coding sequence is TGTGCCAGCAGTTACAGGGCGAACACTGAAGCTTTCTTT. V gene TRBV6-5 combines with J gene TRBJ1-1; the D is unclear. V gave up 2 bases and J gave up 1 base, with 5 bases separating them. This CDR3 region has 13 residues. Germline-derived CDR1 and CDR2 are MNHEY and SVGAGI.

The rearrangement links TRBV20-1 to TRBJ2-1; D possibly corresponds to TRBD1 (6 bases). The CDR3 spans 14 residues. V was pared by 0 bases and J by 6 bases, with 12 bases between. CDR1 is DFQATT, CDR2 SNEGSKA, per germline (reference sequence). CDR3: CSARDLRGPNEQFF. CDR3 DNA: TGCAGTGCTAGAGATCTCAGGGGACCCAATGAGCAGTTCTTC.

The table lists this clonotype with many counts. The genes are TRBV6-2 or TRBV6-3 and TRBJ2-1; D is uncertain. The CDR3 contains 13 residues. CDR1 is MNHEY and CDR2 is SVGEGT in the germline V gene. V was clipped by 0 bases and J by 8 bases, with 8 bases between them. CDR3 sequence (DNA): TGTGCCAGCAGTTACTCGAGGAGCTATGAGCAGTTCTTC. This codes for CASSYSRSYEQFF.

This chain's CDR3 is CSVVQAANYGYTF. In DNA, the CDR3 is TGCAGCGTTGTCCAGGCCGCTAACTATGGCTACACCTTC. The chain is built from TRBV29-1 and TRBJ1-2, with D hard to call. CDR3 length equals 13 residues. The V gene lost 4 bases and the J gene lost 0 bases, with 9 bases spanning the gap. Germline V gives CDR1 SQVTM, CDR2 ANQGSEA.

The rearrangement links TRBV4-3 to TRBJ1-5; D gene uncertain. Trimming took off 0 bases at V and 1 base at J, with 7 bases between the two ends. This CDR3 is 15 amino acids long. Germline V CDR1 and CDR2: LGHNA, YSLEER. The DNA of the CDR3 is TGCGCCAGCAGCCAAGAACACCCGAGCAATCAGCCCCAGCATTTT. Amino acid sequence: CASSQEHPSNQPQHF.

The chain recombines TRBV12-3 or TRBV12-4 with TRBJ1-4; TRBD1 agrees at 7 bases. CDR3 length equals 15 residues. V lost 5 bases, J lost 10 bases, and 13 bases stayed unmatched. CDR3 bases: TGTGCCAGCAGTAGATGGACAGGAATAGGGGCAAAACTGTTTTTT. It translates to CASSRWTGIGAKLFF.

This chain links TRBV27 with TRBJ2-1; D might be TRBD1 (6 bases). V shed 3 bases and J shed 9 bases, with 15 bases lying between them. This CDR3 has 14 residues. Germline-derived CDR1 and CDR2 are MNHEY and SMNVEV (reference sequence). The CDR3 region has the DNA TGTGCCAGCAGTTTCCGGGACAACCTAGGTGAGCAGTTCTTC. Protein product: CASSFRDNLGEQFF.

This sequence joins TRBV5-6 and TRBJ2-7; the match to TRBD1 covers 11 bases. There are 15 residues in the CDR3. After removal of 4 bases from V and 5 bases from J, the junction contained 8 bases not matched to a gene. Germline V gene data show CDR1 as SGHDT and CDR2 as YYEEEE. DNA for the CDR3: TGTGCCAGCAGCACCCCACGGACAGGGGGCGACGAGCAGTACGTC. This encodes CASSTPRTGGDEQYV.

The V and J genes are TRBV29-1 and TRBJ2-5, with 11 positions matching TRBD1. Per germline, CDR1 SQVTM and CDR2 ANQGSEA. Trimming took 3 bases from V and 3 from J; bases not matched to a gene: 3. This CDR3 is built from 14 residues. The CDR3 DNA sequence: TGCAGCGTTGATAAGGGACAGGGGGAAGAGACCCAGTACTTC. This gives the protein CSVDKGQGEETQYF.

This clonotype was seen only a few times. The chain links TRBV7-9 to TRBJ1-2, with D possibly matching TRBD1 (5 bases). The germline gives CDR1 SEHNR, CDR2 FQNEAQ (reference sequence). The CDR3 spans 13 residues. The V end lost 3 bases, the J end lost 5 bases, and 10 bases lay between the germline ends. The CDR3 spells CASSFGGDYGYTF. In nucleotides, the CDR3 is TGTGCCAGCAGCTTTGGGGGGGATTATGGCTACACCTTC.

This sequence joins TRBV27 and TRBJ1-6; D unclear. CDR3 size: 16 residues. Germline CDR1 is MNHEY and CDR2 is SMNVEV (reference sequence). V lost 0 bases, J lost 10 bases, and 16 bases lay in between. CDR3 in DNA: TGTGCCAGCAGTTTATCGGGCACCTCGGGTAACTCACCCCTCCACTTT. It yields the protein CASSLSGTSGNSPLHF.

The V and J genes are TRBV6-2 or TRBV6-3 and TRBJ1-4; a possible D gene is TRBD1 (6 bases). V was cut by 4 bases and J by 7 bases, with 13 bases left in between. Germline V lookup: CDR1 MNHEY, CDR2 SVGEGT. The CDR3 contains 14 residues. Here the CDR3 reads CASSFTGTTEKLFF. The DNA of the CDR3 is TGTGCCAGCAGTTTTACCGGGACAACTGAAAAACTGTTTTTT.

This clonotype was detected a few times. The chain combines TRBV7-8 with TRBJ2-6; D uncertain. V was clipped by 3 bases and J by 3 bases, with 12 bases between them. CDR3 length: 16 amino acids. Germline V gene sequence: CDR1 SGHVS, CDR2 FQNEAQ. The CDR3 DNA follows: TGTGCCAGCAGCTTTCCCCTGGCGGATGGGGCCAACGTCCTGACTTTC. Protein: CASSFPLADGANVLTF.

The sample holds many counts of this clonotype. V is TRBV7-9 and J is TRBJ2-7; maybe TRBD2 (6 bases). Looked up from germline, CDR1 is SEHNR and CDR2 is FQNEAQ (reference sequence). This CDR3 contains 13 residues. V shed 3 bases and J shed 3 bases, with 9 bases lying between them. The CDR3 loop is CASSLEGIYEQYV. CDR3 nucleotide sequence: TGTGCCAGCAGCTTGGAGGGAATCTACGAGCAGTACGTC.

The chain has TRBV4-2 and TRBJ1-2; 7 nucleotides match TRBD1. Germline assignment: CDR1 LGHNA and CDR2 YNFKEQ. J was trimmed by 8 bases and V by 3 bases; bases with no gene match: 6. This CDR3 has 13 residues. DNA of the CDR3: TGTGCCAGCAGCCACCTGACAGGGCAAGGCTACACCTTC. Residues: CASSHLTGQGYTF.

This clonotype was recorded a few times. V gene TRBV23-1 combines with J gene TRBJ1-2; D perhaps matches TRBD1 (6 bases). TRBV23-1 is designated an ORF whose function remains uncertain. The CDR3 runs to 15 residues. The V gene lost 1 base and the J gene lost 8 bases, with 17 bases spanning the gap. The CDR3 bases are TGCGCCAGCAGTCAATACCCCCAGGGAAGGGGGGGCTACACCTTC. Protein: CASSQYPQGRGGYTF.

There are a few counts of this clonotype. V and J are TRBV4-1 and TRBJ1-2; D gene unclear. The germline CDR1 and CDR2 sequences are MGHRA and YSYEKL. V gave up 1 base and J gave up 6 bases, with 9 bases separating them. This CDR3 is built from 13 residues. CDR3 in amino acids: CASSQVGGHGYTF. CDR3 nucleotides: TGCGCCAGCAGCCAAGTCGGAGGTCATGGCTACACCTTC.

This clonotype was picked up a small number of times. V gene TRBV2 combines with J gene TRBJ2-1; 8 bases are a match to TRBD2. CDR3 length equals 14 residues. Per the germline V gene, CDR1 is SNHLY and CDR2 is FYNNEI. Trimming at V came to 2 bases and at J to 9 bases, leaving 6 bases not matched to a gene. CDR3: CASSEKRGSSEQFF. The CDR3 DNA reads as TGTGCCAGCAGTGAAAAGCGGGGGTCCAGTGAGCAGTTCTTC.

This clonotype was observed a few times. V is TRBV4-1 and J is TRBJ2-6; 8 positions agree with TRBD2. The germline CDR1 and CDR2 sequences are MGHRA and YSYEKL. CDR3 length: 17 residues. V lost 2 bases to trimming and J lost 2 bases; unmatched junction nucleotides: 5. The CDR3 bases are TGCGCCAGCAGCCAACCCAGCGGGAGCACTGGGGCCAACGTCCTGACTTTC. Its translation: CASSQPSGSTGANVLTF.

The V gene is TRBV7-9, the J gene TRBJ2-3; D possibly corresponds to TRBD1 (5 bases). CDR1 SEHNR and CDR2 FQNEAQ come from the germline V gene (reference sequence). Trimming removed 5 bases at V and 2 bases at J, with 14 bases between. This CDR3 is built from 15 residues. DNA of the CDR3: TGTGCCAGCAGCCGAACCGTGGACACCACAGATACGCAGTATTTT. Protein: CASSRTVDTTDTQYF. Looking up the rest from reference TRBV7-9 and TRBJ2-3 gives the full variable domain: DTGVSQNPRHKITKRGQNVTFRCDPISEHNRLYWYRQTLGQGPEFLTYFQNEAQLEKSRLLSDRFSAERPKGSFSTLEIQRTEQGDSAMYLCASSRTVDTTDTQYFGPGTRLTVL.

This chain connects TRBV4-1 to TRBJ1-2, with TRBD1 as a possible D gene (6 bases). With 6 bases removed from V and 3 bases from J, the gap between germline ends came to 17 bases. CDR3 length: 15 residues. Germline V gives CDR1 MGHRA, CDR2 YSYEKL. The CDR3 DNA reads as TGCGCCAGCAGAGACCGAACAGGGCTCTACTATGGCTACACCTTC. Translated, it gives CASRDRTGLYYGYTF.

The table lists this clonotype with a few counts. The rearrangement joins TRBV7-2 to TRBJ1-2; weak D call: TRBD1 (5 bases). CDR1 and CDR2 (germline): SGHTA, FQGNSA. This CDR3 comprises 14 residues. V was cut by 2 bases and J by 4 bases, with 11 bases left in between. DNA for the CDR3: TGTGCCAGCAGCTTAAGTCAGGGAACCTATGGCTACACCTTC. Translation gives CASSLSQGTYGYTF. Full variable domain (remainder filled in from reference TRBV7-2 and TRBJ1-2): GAGVSQSPSNKVTEKGKDVELRCDPISGHTALYWYRQSLGQGLEFLIYFQGNSAPDKSGLPSDRFSAERTGGSVSTLTIQRTQQEDSAVYLCASSLSQGTYGYTFGSGTRLTVV.

This clonotype was detected a few times. The rearrangement joins TRBV10-2 to TRBJ2-1; 9 bases match TRBD1. J was trimmed by 6 bases and V by 8 bases; bases with no gene match: 5. Germline V gives CDR1 WSHSY, CDR2 SAAADI. The CDR3 runs to 13 residues. The CDR3 loop reads CASLWTGVNEQFF. In DNA form, the CDR3 reads TGCGCCAGCCTTTGGACAGGGGTCAATGAGCAGTTCTTC.